This is a list of T cell receptor beta chains from one sample in a study of technical replicates of blood from several donors. Data came from immunoSEQ multiplex PCR; TCRdb stores just in-frame clones and leaves some out. The sample has approximately 49,000 clones, approximately 90% seen once. The sample was PBMCs. These receptors were taken from a human donor in good health. Some clones in this sample may be carry-over from other donors' samples. CDR3s include the opening cysteine and the closing phenylalanine or tryptophan. The order of the fields is D gene, J gene, clone size, V gene, CDR3 protein, CDR3 DNA. The D gene is left open where the match is weak. Clone sizes are given selectively: once, few, many, or a class where the clone is expanded.

D gene: TRBD1; J gene: TRBJ2-2; clone size: .; V gene: TRBV6-5; CDR3 protein: CASSYPGQGSGGELFF; CDR3 DNA: TGTGCCAGCAGTTATCCGGGACAGGGTTCGGGCGGGGAGCTGTTTTTT
D gene: .; J gene: TRBJ1-6; clone size: .; V gene: TRBV18; CDR3 protein: CASSPQGLENSPLHF; CDR3 DNA: TGTGCCAGCTCACCCCAGGGGCTGGAGAATTCACCCCTCCACTTT
D gene: .; J gene: TRBJ1-4; clone size: .; V gene: TRBV7-6; CDR3 protein: CASSFEPTNEKLFF; CDR3 DNA: TGTGCCAGCAGCTTCGAGCCAACTAATGAAAAACTGTTTTTT
D gene: .; J gene: TRBJ2-1; clone size: .; V gene: TRBV7-7; CDR3 protein: CASSPSPRQADEQFF; CDR3 DNA: TGTGCCAGCAGCCCGAGTCCCCGTCAGGCCGATGAGCAGTTCTTC
D gene: TRBD1; J gene: TRBJ1-4; clone size: .; V gene: TRBV4-3; CDR3 protein: CASSRNRDSHEKLFF; CDR3 DNA: TGCGCCAGCAGCCGGAACCGGGACAGCCACGAAAAACTGTTTTTT
D gene: .; J gene: TRBJ1-2; clone size: .; V gene: TRBV4-3; CDR3 protein: CASSQGLGGNYGYTF; CDR3 DNA: TGCGCCAGCAGCCAAGGGCTGGGGGGAAACTATGGCTACACCTTC
D gene: .; J gene: TRBJ1-6; clone size: .; V gene: TRBV7-9; CDR3 protein: CASSLEAGIGSPLHF; CDR3 DNA: TGTGCCAGCAGCTTAGAAGCAGGGATCGGGTCACCCCTCCACTTT
D gene: .; J gene: TRBJ1-4; clone size: .; V gene: TRBV4-1; CDR3 protein: CASSQNDRPNEKLFF; CDR3 DNA: TGCGCCAGCAGCCAAAATGACAGGCCTAATGAAAAACTGTTTTTT
D gene: TRBD2; J gene: TRBJ2-7; clone size: .; V gene: TRBV7-2; CDR3 protein: CASSLRAWASGAYEQYF; CDR3 DNA: TGTGCCAGCAGCTTAAGGGCTTGGGCTAGCGGGGCCTACGAGCAGTACTTC
D gene: TRBD2; J gene: TRBJ2-7; clone size: .; V gene: TRBV5-1; CDR3 protein: CASSWTSGSLHEQYF; CDR3 DNA: TGCGCCAGCAGCTGGACTAGCGGGAGTCTCCACGAGCAGTACTTC
D gene: TRBD1; J gene: TRBJ1-2; clone size: .; V gene: TRBV4-2; CDR3 protein: CASSWDRGRVEGYTF; CDR3 DNA: TGTGCCAGCTCCTGGGACAGGGGGCGAGTGGAGGGCTACACCTTC
D gene: .; J gene: TRBJ1-5; clone size: .; V gene: TRBV5-6; CDR3 protein: CASSLGGANQPQHF; CDR3 DNA: TGTGCCAGCAGCTTGGGAGGTGCGAATCAGCCCCAGCATTTT
D gene: .; J gene: TRBJ1-6; clone size: .; V gene: TRBV10-1; CDR3 protein: CASRRDTDYNSPLHF; CDR3 DNA: TGCGCCAGCAGACGGGACACCGACTATAATTCACCCCTCCACTTT
D gene: TRBD1; J gene: TRBJ2-7; clone size: .; V gene: TRBV5-5; CDR3 protein: CASSFDERTGPHEQYF; CDR3 DNA: TGTGCCAGCAGCTTCGATGAGAGGACAGGGCCCCACGAGCAGTACTTC
D gene: .; J gene: TRBJ1-1; clone size: .; V gene: TRBV6-1; CDR3 protein: CASSLSRFEAFF; CDR3 DNA: TGTGCCAGCAGTCTATCCCGGTTTGAAGCTTTCTTT
D gene: TRBD1; J gene: TRBJ1-3; clone size: .; V gene: TRBV6-1; CDR3 protein: CASTYGTGTGNTIYF; CDR3 DNA: TGTGCCAGCACCTATGGGACAGGGACAGGAAACACCATATATTTT
D gene: .; J gene: TRBJ2-2; clone size: .; V gene: TRBV7-9; CDR3 protein: CASSLGSRANTGELFF; CDR3 DNA: TGTGCCAGCAGCTTAGGATCCCGGGCGAACACCGGGGAGCTGTTTTTT
D gene: .; J gene: TRBJ2-3; clone size: .; V gene: TRBV6-4; CDR3 protein: CASSRQNTDTQYF; CDR3 DNA: TGTGCCAGCAGCAGACAGAACACAGATACGCAGTATTTT
D gene: TRBD1; J gene: TRBJ1-2; clone size: .; V gene: TRBV5-4; CDR3 protein: CASSREQGAYGYTF; CDR3 DNA: TGTGCCAGCAGCCGAGAGCAGGGGGCCTATGGCTACACCTTC
D gene: .; J gene: TRBJ1-4; clone size: .; V gene: TRBV5-5; CDR3 protein: CASTSGANEKLFF; CDR3 DNA: TGTGCCAGCACCTCGGGGGCTAATGAAAAACTGTTTTTT
D gene: TRBD1; J gene: TRBJ2-7; clone size: .; V gene: TRBV29-1; CDR3 protein: CSVVWGQGGEQYF; CDR3 DNA: TGCAGCGTTGTATGGGGACAGGGCGGTGAGCAGTACTTC
D gene: TRBD1; J gene: TRBJ1-2; clone size: .; V gene: TRBV12-5; CDR3 protein: CASTVGTGAYGYTF; CDR3 DNA: TGTGCTAGTACCGTAGGGACAGGGGCCTATGGCTACACCTTC
D gene: TRBD1; J gene: TRBJ1-2; clone size: .; V gene: TRBV29-1; CDR3 protein: CSGMTGGGYGYTF; CDR3 DNA: TGCAGCGGGATGACAGGGGGCGGCTATGGCTACACCTTC
D gene: TRBD1; J gene: TRBJ1-2; clone size: .; V gene: TRBV12-5; CDR3 protein: CASGLPPLGQGIRRTDGYTF; CDR3 DNA: TGTGCTAGTGGCTTACCTCCCTTGGGACAGGGGATACGACGCACTGATGGCTACACCTTC
D gene: TRBD2; J gene: TRBJ2-5; clone size: .; V gene: TRBV4-2; CDR3 protein: CASSQELAGTQETQYF; CDR3 DNA: TGTGCCAGCAGCCAAGAGTTAGCGGGAACACAAGAGACCCAGTACTTC
D gene: .; J gene: TRBJ2-3; clone size: once; V gene: TRBV6-6; CDR3 protein: CASGFSQGWEYF; CDR3 DNA: TGTGCCAGCGGGTTTTCCCAGGGCTGGGAGTATTTT
D gene: .; J gene: TRBJ2-2; clone size: .; V gene: TRBV4-3; CDR3 protein: CASSHSLDAPGELFF; CDR3 DNA: TGCGCCAGCAGCCACTCACTAGATGCGCCCGGGGAGCTGTTTTTT
D gene: .; J gene: TRBJ1-1; clone size: .; V gene: TRBV5-5; CDR3 protein: CASSLQAARTEAFF; CDR3 DNA: TGTGCCAGCAGCTTACAGGCTGCAAGGACTGAAGCTTTCTTT
D gene: TRBD1; J gene: TRBJ1-4; clone size: .; V gene: TRBV10-3; CDR3 protein: CAISSGQEHNEKLFF; CDR3 DNA: TGTGCCATCAGCTCCGGACAGGAGCATAATGAAAAACTGTTTTTT
D gene: .; J gene: TRBJ1-4; clone size: .; V gene: TRBV7-8; CDR3 protein: CATNSGDGPAGEKLFF; CDR3 DNA: TGTGCCACCAACTCGGGGGACGGGCCCGCTGGGGAAAAACTGTTTTTT
D gene: .; J gene: TRBJ2-2; clone size: .; V gene: TRBV5-1; CDR3 protein: CASSLVQGDGELFF; CDR3 DNA: TGCGCCAGCAGCTTGGTGCAGGGTGACGGGGAGCTGTTTTTT
D gene: .; J gene: TRBJ1-1; clone size: .; V gene: TRBV5-1; CDR3 protein: CASRPTVGSNTEAFF; CDR3 DNA: TGCGCCAGCAGGCCGACAGTGGGATCGAACACTGAAGCTTTCTTT
D gene: TRBD2; J gene: TRBJ2-2; clone size: .; V gene: TRBV4-3; CDR3 protein: CASSQELAGVISNTGELFF; CDR3 DNA: TGCGCCAGCAGCCAAGAGCTAGCGGGGGTCATATCGAACACCGGGGAGCTGTTTTTT
D gene: .; J gene: TRBJ1-2; clone size: .; V gene: TRBV4-1; CDR3 protein: CASSQEMARQNYGYTF; CDR3 DNA: TGCGCCAGCAGCCAAGAGATGGCGAGGCAAAACTATGGCTACACCTTC
D gene: .; J gene: TRBJ1-1; clone size: .; V gene: TRBV5-4; CDR3 protein: CASRSTAEAFF; CDR3 DNA: TGTGCCAGCAGGTCTACAGCTGAAGCTTTCTTT
D gene: .; J gene: TRBJ2-2; clone size: .; V gene: TRBV6-1; CDR3 protein: CASSFSVTGELFF; CDR3 DNA: TGTGCCAGCAGTTTCTCCGTAACCGGGGAGCTGTTTTTT
D gene: TRBD1; J gene: TRBJ1-2; clone size: .; V gene: TRBV7-8; CDR3 protein: CASSLGGSGQTWDGYTF; CDR3 DNA: TGTGCCAGCAGCTTAGGCGGCTCGGGACAGACCTGGGATGGCTACACCTTC
D gene: .; J gene: TRBJ2-1; clone size: .; V gene: TRBV4-2; CDR3 protein: CASSPGREAIGEQFF; CDR3 DNA: TGTGCCAGCAGCCCTGGACGGGAAGCAATAGGGGAGCAGTTCTTC
D gene: TRBD2; J gene: TRBJ2-1; clone size: .; V gene: TRBV7-3; CDR3 protein: CASSSTSGRAGDEQFF; CDR3 DNA: TGTGCCAGCAGCTCGACTAGCGGGAGGGCCGGGGATGAGCAGTTCTTC
D gene: .; J gene: TRBJ1-1; clone size: .; V gene: TRBV7-4; CDR3 protein: CAYQGWTEAFF; CDR3 DNA: TGTGCCTATCAGGGATGGACTGAAGCTTTCTTT
D gene: .; J gene: TRBJ2-1; clone size: .; V gene: TRBV6-5; CDR3 protein: CASSKTSGLQFF; CDR3 DNA: TGTGCCAGCAGTAAGACCAGCGGCCTACAGTTCTTC
D gene: TRBD2; J gene: TRBJ2-7; clone size: .; V gene: TRBV11-2; CDR3 protein: CASSLGDLRVAGVPYEQYF; CDR3 DNA: TGTGCCAGCAGCTTAGGGGACCTGAGGGTAGCGGGGGTGCCCTACGAGCAGTACTTC
D gene: TRBD1; J gene: TRBJ2-7; clone size: .; V gene: TRBV6-6; CDR3 protein: CASSQGQHYEQYF; CDR3 DNA: TGTGCCAGCAGCCAGGGACAGCACTACGAGCAGTACTTC
D gene: .; J gene: TRBJ1-3; clone size: .; V gene: TRBV11-2; CDR3 protein: CASSLSVRGNTIYF; CDR3 DNA: TGTGCCAGCAGCTTATCCGTCAGGGGAAACACCATATATTTT
D gene: .; J gene: TRBJ2-1; clone size: once; V gene: TRBV10-2; CDR3 protein: CASSESITRHDEQFF; CDR3 DNA: TGCGCCAGCAGTGAGTCGATTACCAGGCACGATGAGCAGTTCTTC
D gene: .; J gene: TRBJ1-6; clone size: .; V gene: TRBV2; CDR3 protein: CASIYRDTNSPLHF; CDR3 DNA: TGTGCCAGCATTTACCGGGACACTAATTCACCCCTCCACTTT
D gene: TRBD1; J gene: TRBJ1-3; clone size: .; V gene: TRBV2; CDR3 protein: CASRAPSGRGQGDTIYF; CDR3 DNA: TGTGCCAGCAGGGCCCCATCCGGTAGGGGACAGGGAGACACCATATATTTT
D gene: TRBD2; J gene: TRBJ2-7; clone size: .; V gene: TRBV5-1; CDR3 protein: CASRLAGTSYEQYF; CDR3 DNA: TGCGCCAGCAGACTAGCGGGGACCAGCTACGAGCAGTACTTC
D gene: .; J gene: TRBJ1-1; clone size: .; V gene: TRBV30; CDR3 protein: CAWSVAGMNTEAFF; CDR3 DNA: TGTGCCTGGAGTGTCGCGGGCATGAACACTGAAGCTTTCTTT
D gene: .; J gene: TRBJ2-2; clone size: .; V gene: TRBV21-1; CDR3 protein: CASSSEIGTGGTGELFF; CDR3 DNA: TGTGCCAGCAGCTCCGAGATAGGGACAGGTGGGACCGGGGAGCTGTTTTTT
D gene: .; J gene: TRBJ1-1; clone size: once; V gene: TRBV2; CDR3 protein: CASTEAGRTEAFF; CDR3 DNA: TGTGCCAGCACCGAGGCGGGGAGAACTGAAGCTTTCTTT
D gene: TRBD1; J gene: TRBJ1-2; clone size: .; V gene: TRBV6-5; CDR3 protein: CASSTDRGAYGYTF; CDR3 DNA: TGTGCCAGCAGTACGGACAGGGGAGCCTATGGCTACACCTTC
D gene: TRBD2; J gene: TRBJ2-7; clone size: .; V gene: TRBV7-9; CDR3 protein: CASSLAPIGTSYEQYF; CDR3 DNA: TGTGCCAGCAGCTTAGCTCCGATCGGGACTAGCTACGAGCAGTACTTC